The entry below describes one T cell receptor (beta chain). Its specificity is not known. The data are from a study of T cells in Graves' hyperthyroidism and ophthalmopathy. Whole-study results and caveats: Ophthalmopathy prediction by the model preceded onset by a median about 6 months.

TCR beta CDR3 sequences were amplified from RNA transcripts. The primer set for the first-round RT-PCR of the TCR CDR3 was HTBI. Each CDR3 protein is one row after TCRdb ran MiXCR on the multiplex PCR reads. The table shows 470,000 or so distinct CDR3 sequences, with 20% to 25% occurring only once. Exclusions: uncontrolled infection, other autoimmune disease, pregnancy, lactation. The V gene lost 5 bases and the J gene lost 5 bases, with 10 bases spanning the gap. This CDR3 is built from 13 residues. Germline V gene sequence: CDR1 MDHEN, CDR2 SYDVKM. This receptor was taken from a man between 18 and 35 years old with Graves' hyperthyroidism. The chain carries TRBV28 and TRBJ1-5; D gene unclear. Input material: blood. The chain's CDR3 is CASSPPDDQPQHF. The DNA for the CDR3 is TGTGCCAGCAGTCCACCTGACGATCAGCCCCAGCATTTT.